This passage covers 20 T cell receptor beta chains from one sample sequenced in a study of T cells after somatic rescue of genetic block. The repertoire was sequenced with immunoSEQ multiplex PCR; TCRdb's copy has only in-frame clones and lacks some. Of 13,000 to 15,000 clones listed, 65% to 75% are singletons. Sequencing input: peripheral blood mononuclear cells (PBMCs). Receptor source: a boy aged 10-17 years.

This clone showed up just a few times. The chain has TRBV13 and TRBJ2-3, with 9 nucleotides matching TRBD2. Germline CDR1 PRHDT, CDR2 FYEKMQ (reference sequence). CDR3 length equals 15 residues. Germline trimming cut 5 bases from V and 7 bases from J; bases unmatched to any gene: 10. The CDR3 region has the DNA TGTGCCAGCAGCAGCCCGGGTAGCGGGAGAAATACGCAGTATTTT. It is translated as CASSSPGSGRNTQYF.

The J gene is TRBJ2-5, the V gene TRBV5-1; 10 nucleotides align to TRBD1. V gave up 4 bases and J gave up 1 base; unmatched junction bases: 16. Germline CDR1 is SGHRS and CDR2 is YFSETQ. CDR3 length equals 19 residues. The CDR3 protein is CASSRPGQGGITPQETQYF. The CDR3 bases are TGCGCCAGCAGCCGACCCGGACAGGGGGGTATCACCCCCCAAGAGACCCAGTACTTC.

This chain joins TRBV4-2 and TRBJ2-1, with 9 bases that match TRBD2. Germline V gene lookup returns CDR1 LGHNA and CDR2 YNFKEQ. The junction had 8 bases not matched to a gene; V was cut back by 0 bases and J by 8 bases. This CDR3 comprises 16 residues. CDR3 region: CASSQDRREGRDEQFF. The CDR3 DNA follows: TGTGCCAGCAGCCAAGATAGGCGGGAGGGCCGGGATGAGCAGTTCTTC.

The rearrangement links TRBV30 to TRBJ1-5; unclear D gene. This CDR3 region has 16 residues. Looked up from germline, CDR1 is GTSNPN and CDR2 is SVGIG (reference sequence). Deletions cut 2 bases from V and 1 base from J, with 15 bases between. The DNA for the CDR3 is TGTGCCTGGAGTCTCCCGGATAGGAGAAGCAATCAGCCCCAGCATTTT. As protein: CAWSLPDRRSNQPQHF.

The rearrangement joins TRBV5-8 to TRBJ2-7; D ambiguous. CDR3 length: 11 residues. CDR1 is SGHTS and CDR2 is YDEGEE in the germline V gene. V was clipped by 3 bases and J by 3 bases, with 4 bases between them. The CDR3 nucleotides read TGTGCCAGCAGCTCATACTACGAGCAGTACTTC. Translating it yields CASSSYYEQYF. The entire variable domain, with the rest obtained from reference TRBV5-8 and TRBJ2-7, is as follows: EAGVTQSPTHLIKTRGQQATLRCSPISGHTSVYWYQQALGLGLQFLLWYDEGEERNRGNFPPRFSGRQFPNYSSELNVNALELEDSALYLCASSSYYEQYFGPGTRLTVT.

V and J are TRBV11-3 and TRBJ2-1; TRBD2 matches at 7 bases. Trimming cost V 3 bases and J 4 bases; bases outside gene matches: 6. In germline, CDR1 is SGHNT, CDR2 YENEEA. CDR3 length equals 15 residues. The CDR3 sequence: CASSLGRVTYNEQFF. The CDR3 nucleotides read TGTGCCAGCAGCTTGGGGAGGGTCACGTACAATGAGCAGTTCTTC. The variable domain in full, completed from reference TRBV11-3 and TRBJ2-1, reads EAGVVQSPRYKIIEKKQPVAFWCNPISGHNTLYWYLQNLGQGPELLIRYENEEAVDDSQLPKDRFSAERLKGVDSTLKIQPAELGDSAVYLCASSLGRVTYNEQFFGPGTRLTVL.

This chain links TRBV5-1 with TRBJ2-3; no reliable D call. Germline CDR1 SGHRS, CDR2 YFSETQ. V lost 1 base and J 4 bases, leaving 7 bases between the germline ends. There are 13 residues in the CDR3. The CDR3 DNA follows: TGCGCCAGCAGCTTGAGAATGGCAGATACGCAGTATTTT. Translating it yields CASSLRMADTQYF.

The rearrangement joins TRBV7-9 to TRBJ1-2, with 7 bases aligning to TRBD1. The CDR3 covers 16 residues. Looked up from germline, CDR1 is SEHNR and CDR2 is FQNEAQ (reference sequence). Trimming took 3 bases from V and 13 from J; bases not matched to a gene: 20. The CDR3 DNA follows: TGTGCCAGCAGCTTTTCAAACTCTGGGACAGCCTGGCGAGGCACCTTC. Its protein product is CASSFSNSGTAWRGTF.

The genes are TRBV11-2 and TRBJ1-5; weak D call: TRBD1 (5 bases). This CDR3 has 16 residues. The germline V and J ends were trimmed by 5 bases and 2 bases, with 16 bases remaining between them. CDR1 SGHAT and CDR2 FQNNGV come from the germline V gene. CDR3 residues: CASSQRGWQRNQPQHF. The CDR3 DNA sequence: TGTGCCAGCAGCCAAAGGGGTTGGCAGCGCAATCAGCCCCAGCATTTT.

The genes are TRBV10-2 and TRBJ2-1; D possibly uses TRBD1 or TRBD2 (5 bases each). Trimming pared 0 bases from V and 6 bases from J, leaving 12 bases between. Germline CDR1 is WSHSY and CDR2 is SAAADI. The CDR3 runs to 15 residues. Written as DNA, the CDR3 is TGCGCCAGCAGTGAGTCGGGGGTAGCCTCCAATGAGCAGTTCTTC. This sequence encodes CASSESGVASNEQFF.

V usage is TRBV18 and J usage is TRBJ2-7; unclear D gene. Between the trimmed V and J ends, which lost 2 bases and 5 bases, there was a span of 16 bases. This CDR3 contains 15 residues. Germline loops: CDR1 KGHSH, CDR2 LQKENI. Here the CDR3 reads CASSPRLGLPDEQYF. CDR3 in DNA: TGTGCCAGCTCACCAAGGCTAGGTTTACCCGACGAGCAGTACTTC.

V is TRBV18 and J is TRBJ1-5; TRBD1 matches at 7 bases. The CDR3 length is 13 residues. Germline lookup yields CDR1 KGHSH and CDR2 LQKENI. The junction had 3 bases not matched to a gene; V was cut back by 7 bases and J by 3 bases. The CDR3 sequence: CASCGTVNQPQHF. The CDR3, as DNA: TGTGCCAGCTGCGGGACAGTCAATCAGCCCCAGCATTTT. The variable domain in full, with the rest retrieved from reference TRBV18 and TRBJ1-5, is NAGVMQNPRHLVRRRGQEARLRCSPMKGHSHVYWYRQLPEEGLKFMVYLQKENIIDESGMPKERFSAEFPKEGPSILRIQQVVRGDSAAYFCASCGTVNQPQHFGDGTRLSIL.

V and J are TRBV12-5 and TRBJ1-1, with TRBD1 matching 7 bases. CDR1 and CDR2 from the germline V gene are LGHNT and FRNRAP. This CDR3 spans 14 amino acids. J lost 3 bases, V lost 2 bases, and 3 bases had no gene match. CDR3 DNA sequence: TGTGCTAGTGGTTTGCCAGGGGGGGACACTGAAGCTTTCTTT. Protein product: CASGLPGGDTEAFF.

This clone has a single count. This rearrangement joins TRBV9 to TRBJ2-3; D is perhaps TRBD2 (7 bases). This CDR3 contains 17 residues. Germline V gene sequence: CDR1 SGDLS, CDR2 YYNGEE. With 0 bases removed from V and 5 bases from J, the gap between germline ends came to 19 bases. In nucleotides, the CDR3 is TGTGCCAGCAGCGTAGACCTCCTACCGGGGGGCGTAGATACGCAGTATTTT. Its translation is CASSVDLLPGGVDTQYF.

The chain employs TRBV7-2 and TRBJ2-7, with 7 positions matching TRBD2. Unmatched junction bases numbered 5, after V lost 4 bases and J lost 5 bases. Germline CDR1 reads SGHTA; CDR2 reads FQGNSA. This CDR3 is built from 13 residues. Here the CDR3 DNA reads TGTGCCAGCAGCTCGAGCGGGGCCCACGAGCAGTACTTC. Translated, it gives CASSSSGAHEQYF.

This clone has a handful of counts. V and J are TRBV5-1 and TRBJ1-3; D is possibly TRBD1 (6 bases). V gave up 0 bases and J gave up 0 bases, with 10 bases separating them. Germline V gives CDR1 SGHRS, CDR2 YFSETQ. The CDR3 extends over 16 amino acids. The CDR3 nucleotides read TGCGCCAGCAGCTTGGAGGGGGTACTCTCTGGAAACACCATATATTTT. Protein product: CASSLEGVLSGNTIYF. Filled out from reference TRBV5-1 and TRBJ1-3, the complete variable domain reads KAGVTQTPRYLIKTRGQQVTLSCSPISGHRSVSWYQQTPGQGLQFLFEYFSETQRNKGNFPGRFSGRQFSNSRSEMNVSTLELGDSALYLCASSLEGVLSGNTIYFGEGSWLTVV.

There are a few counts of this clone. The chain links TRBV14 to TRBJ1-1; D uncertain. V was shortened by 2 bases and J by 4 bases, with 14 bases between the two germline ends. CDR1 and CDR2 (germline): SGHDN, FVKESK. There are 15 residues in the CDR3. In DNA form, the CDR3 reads TGTGCCAGCAGCCAATTTCCCGGAGGGTTCACTGAAGCTTTCTTT. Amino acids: CASSQFPGGFTEAFF.

The DNA of the CDR3 is TGTGCCAGCAGTTACCGCGTTACAAGTCAGCCCCAGCATTTT. Protein sequence: CASSYRVTSQPQHF. The chain recombines TRBV6-6 with TRBJ1-5; D gene uncertain. In germline, CDR1 is MNHNY, CDR2 SVGAGI (reference sequence). This CDR3 is 14 amino acids long. The germline V and J ends were trimmed by 2 bases and 6 bases, with 11 bases remaining between them.

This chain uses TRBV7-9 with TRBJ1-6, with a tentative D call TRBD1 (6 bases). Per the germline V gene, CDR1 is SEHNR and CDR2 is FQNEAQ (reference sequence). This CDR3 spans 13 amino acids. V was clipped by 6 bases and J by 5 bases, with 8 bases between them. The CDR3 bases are TGTGCCAGCAGGGACAGAAATAATTCACCCCTCCACTTT. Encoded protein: CASRDRNNSPLHF.

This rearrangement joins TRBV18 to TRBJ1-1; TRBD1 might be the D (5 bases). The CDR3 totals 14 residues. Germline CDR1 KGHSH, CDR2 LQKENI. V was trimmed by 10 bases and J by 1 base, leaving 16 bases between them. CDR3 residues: CATSGGIKNTEAFF. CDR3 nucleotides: TGTGCCACCTCCGGGGGTATTAAGAACACTGAAGCTTTCTTT.